The 21 T cell receptor beta chains listed next were all sequenced from one sample in a study of blood T cells in healthy people across ages. A sample-barcoded 5' primer and a J-beta primer mix were used in a second PCR of roughly 7 to 11 cycles. TCRdb reprocessed the 5' RACE reads via MiXCR and lists one record per CDR3 protein. Here the sample spans around 2 million distinct CDR3 sequences, roughly two fifths being singletons. Sequenced sample: blood. The receptors stem from a human donor in good health.

The V and J genes are TRBV20-1 and TRBJ2-7; D gene unclear. Trimming shortened V by 6 bases and J by 3 bases, and 15 bases separated the two germline ends. Germline V gene data show CDR1 as DFQATT and CDR2 as SNEGSKA (reference sequence). The CDR3 is made up of 13 amino acids. Here the CDR3 DNA reads TGCAGTGCCCATAAACCCCCCCTCTACGAGCAGTACTTC. It codes for CSAHKPPLYEQYF.

This clonotype was detected a few times. This chain links TRBV6-1 with TRBJ1-5; a possible D gene is TRBD1 (5 bases). Trimming left V 6 bases short and J 0 bases short, with 18 bases between. CDR1 MNHNS and CDR2 SASEGT come from the germline V gene. The CDR3 is made up of 17 amino acids. The CDR3 coding sequence is TGTGCCAGCAGCATCGACGGGGCTCCCAATAGCAATCAGCCCCAGCATTTT. Translation gives CASSIDGAPNSNQPQHF.

A few counts support this clonotype. The chain has TRBV5-1 and TRBJ2-1, with D perhaps assigned TRBD1 or TRBD2 (6 bases each). CDR3 size: 16 residues. The V end lost 1 base, the J end lost 1 base, and 12 bases lay between the germline ends. Germline CDR1 and CDR2: SGHRS and YFSETQ. The CDR3 sequence: CASSLPGGHSYNEQFF. For the CDR3, the DNA is TGCGCCAGCAGCTTGCCCGGGGGCCATTCCTACAATGAGCAGTTCTTC.

This chain connects TRBV28 to TRBJ2-5, with TRBD2 identical over 7 bases. Trimming cost V 0 bases and J 3 bases; bases outside gene matches: 10. This CDR3 region has 17 residues. From germline, CDR1 is MDHEN and CDR2 SYDVKM. In DNA, the CDR3 is TGTGCCAGCAGTTTATGGAATGCTCGGACTAGGAAAGAGACCCAGTACTTC. It encodes CASSLWNARTRKETQYF. Full variable domain (outside the CDR3, taken from reference TRBV28 and TRBJ2-5): DVKVTQSSRYLVKRTGEKVFLECVQDMDHENMFWYRQDPGLGLRLIYFSYDVKMKEKGDIPEGYSVSREKKERFSLILESASTNQTSMYLCASSLWNARTRKETQYFGPGTRLLVL.

This clonotype appeared a few times. The CDR3 is CATSRVKRWSTDTQYF. The CDR3 DNA is TGTGCCACCAGCAGAGTAAAGCGGTGGAGCACAGATACGCAGTATTTT. The genes are TRBV15 and TRBJ2-3, with D perhaps TRBD2 (5 bases). The CDR3 has 16 residues. The V gene's germline CDR1 is LNHNV and CDR2 YYDKDF (reference sequence). Trimming stripped 1 base from V and 0 bases from J, with 11 bases between.

The chain combines TRBV4-3 with TRBJ2-7; D is perhaps TRBD1 (5 bases). CDR1 LGHNA and CDR2 YSLEER come from the germline V gene. Trimming pared 0 bases from V and 5 bases from J, leaving 11 bases between. CDR3 length: 14 amino acids. CDR3 sequence (DNA): TGCGCCAGCAGCCAAGATTGGGGCATAAACGAGCAGTACTTC. It specifies CASSQDWGINEQYF.

This clonotype was seen only a few times. V and J are TRBV14 and TRBJ2-3; no firm D call. Germline-derived CDR1 and CDR2 are SGHDN and FVKESK. This CDR3 spans 17 amino acids. V lost 0 bases, J lost 0 bases, and 13 bases lay in between. DNA of the CDR3: TGTGCCAGCAGCCAAGATCGGCTTTTCACTAGCACAGATACGCAGTATTTT. Protein product: CASSQDRLFTSTDTQYF.

This clonotype was picked up a small number of times. Written as DNA, the CDR3 is TGCAGCGTCCTTGGACAGGGTGATGAGACCCAGTACTTC. Translated: CSVLGQGDETQYF. V gene TRBV29-1 combines with J gene TRBJ2-5, with 8 positions matching TRBD1. The CDR3 sequence is 13 residues long. Losses at the gene ends were 6 bases for V and 5 bases for J; bases not matched to a gene: 8. CDR1 is SQVTM, CDR2 ANQGSEA, per germline.

This sequence joins TRBV29-1 and TRBJ2-2; weak D call: TRBD2 (5 bases). The germline V gene has CDR1 SQVTM and CDR2 ANQGSEA. There are 12 residues in the CDR3. The ends were cut back, 7 bases at V and 5 bases at J, with 11 bases in the middle. This CDR3 is CSARGSTGELFF. The DNA of the CDR3 is TGCAGCGCGCGAGGGTCGACCGGGGAGCTGTTTTTT.

This clonotype was seen a handful of times. The chain carries TRBV10-3 and TRBJ1-1; D not resolved. The CDR3 totals 14 residues. Germline V gene sequence: CDR1 ENHRY, CDR2 SYGVKD. V lost 4 bases and J lost 1, with 10 bases in between. CDR3 DNA sequence: TGTGCCATCAGTGTAACCAGAGAGAACACTGAAGCTTTCTTT. Translating gives CAISVTRENTEAFF.

Regarding this clonotype: Since the CDR3 does not end with the conserved phenylalanine or tryptophan, this likely comes from a read error. It is unclear where the CDR3 begins or ends on the DNA, so no DNA is shown, and the CDR3 is as TCRdb lists it. J is TRBJ2-6 and V is TRBV10-3. Germline CDR1 and CDR2: ENHRY and SYGVKD. Termini included, the CDR3 measures 8 amino acids. The CDR3 loop reads CAINDRTS.

The chain couples TRBV3-1 to TRBJ2-3, with D tentatively TRBD1 or TRBD2 (5 bases each). This CDR3 is built from 14 residues. Between the trimmed V and J ends, which lost 1 base and 2 bases, there was a span of 7 bases. Germline V gene lookup returns CDR1 LGHDT and CDR2 YNNKEL (reference sequence). This CDR3 is CASSQGGTTDTQYF. The DNA for the CDR3 is TGTGCCAGCAGCCAAGGGGGGACCACAGATACGCAGTATTTT.

This clonotype appeared a few times. This sequence joins TRBV6-2 or TRBV6-3 and TRBJ2-5; no clear D gene. The CDR3 has 12 residues. V was cut by 8 bases and J by 4 bases, with 11 bases left in between. From germline, CDR1 is MNHEY and CDR2 SVGEGT. CDR3 residues: CASSRGPETQYF. The CDR3 DNA reads TGTGCCAGCTCCCGAGGCCCAGAGACCCAGTACTTC.

The chain carries TRBV20-1 and TRBJ1-1, with D unclear. V was shortened by 6 bases and J by 5 bases, with 13 bases between the two germline ends. This CDR3 has 12 residues. Germline V gives CDR1 DFQATT, CDR2 SNEGSKA (reference sequence). The CDR3 is CSARTVWTEAFF. The CDR3 nucleotides read TGCAGTGCCCGGACGGTTTGGACTGAAGCTTTCTTT.

The J gene is TRBJ1-2, the V gene TRBV24-1; no definite D call. The CDR3 runs 14 residues. Trimming stripped 3 bases from V and 4 bases from J, with 11 bases between. Germline assignment: CDR1 KGHDR and CDR2 SFDVKD. Written as DNA, the CDR3 is TGTGCCACCAGTGATGCAAGGACCCCCTATGGCTACACCTTC. Translation: CATSDARTPYGYTF.

This chain links TRBV9 with TRBJ2-3; D call uncertain. Germline V gene sequence: CDR1 SGDLS, CDR2 YYNGEE. V was clipped by 4 bases and J by 6 bases, with 12 bases between them. This CDR3 region has 13 residues. The DNA for the CDR3 is TGTGCCAGCAGCCCCCCGACCGGGGATACGCAGTATTTT. This gives the protein CASSPPTGDTQYF.

This clonotype has only a few counts. This rearrangement joins TRBV4-2 to TRBJ1-2, with D perhaps matching TRBD1 (5 bases). Trimming removed 3 bases at V and 1 base at J, with 18 bases between. There are 17 residues in the CDR3. Germline CDR1 and CDR2: LGHNA and YNFKEQ. The CDR3 here is CASSHPAGPEINYGYTF. The CDR3, as DNA: TGTGCCAGCAGCCACCCAGCAGGGCCTGAAATTAACTATGGCTACACCTTC.

Comments on this clonotype: This clone may be a read error of a much larger clone one base away. The genes are TRBV20-1 and TRBJ2-3, with 8 bases matching TRBD2. Germline CDR1 DFQATT, CDR2 SNEGSKA (reference sequence). CDR3 size: 15 residues. V shed 0 bases and J 1 base; nucleotides not matched to a gene: 3. The CDR3 DNA reads as TGCAGTGCTAGAGATAATAGCGGGGGCACAGATACGCAGTATTTT. It encodes CSARDNSGGTDTQYF.

The chain joins TRBV6-5 to TRBJ1-1; TRBD1 might be the D (5 bases). Germline V gene sequence: CDR1 MNHEY, CDR2 SVGAGI. The CDR3 loop spans 16 amino acids. V lost 3 bases and J 1 base, leaving 15 bases between the germline ends. The CDR3 protein is CASSYSLGPPNTEAFF. CDR3 bases: TGTGCCAGCAGTTATAGCCTGGGACCGCCGAACACTGAAGCTTTCTTT.

This clonotype has just one count. The gene calls are TRBV16 and TRBJ1-4, with D unresolved. The germline gives CDR1 KGHSY, CDR2 FQNENV. V lost 3 bases and J lost 0, with 8 bases in between. The CDR3 totals 15 residues. CDR3 nucleotide sequence: TGTGCCAGCAGCCAGACTATTTCAACTAATGAAAAACTGTTTTTT. Protein product: CASSQTISTNEKLFF.

This chain joins TRBV6-2 or TRBV6-3 and TRBJ1-2; a possible D gene is TRBD1 (5 bases). Germline CDR1 MNHEY, CDR2 SVGEGT. The ends were cut back, 5 bases at V and 3 bases at J, with 7 bases in the middle. The CDR3 totals 12 residues. CDR3 DNA: TGTGCCAGCAGTGAGGGGTACTATGGCTACACCTTC. This encodes CASSEGYYGYTF.